Following are 24 T cell receptor beta chains from one sample sequenced in a study of cytomegalovirus exposure and HLA in healthy donors. It was with 60 Vbeta and 13 Jbeta primers that the PCR ran. Clones were read by immunoSEQ multiplex PCR, and TCRdb kept only the in-frame ones, dropping some. The sample has about 130,000 clones; around three quarters are singletons. The sequenced sample consisted of PBMCs. The receptors here all came from a middle-aged man in good health and CMV-seronegative.

The chain recombines TRBV5-1 with TRBJ1-1; D perhaps matches TRBD1 (5 bases). The CDR3 is 12 amino acids. In germline, CDR1 is SGHRS, CDR2 YFSETQ. The V end lost 0 bases, the J end lost 5 bases, and 5 bases lay between the germline ends. The CDR3 nucleotides are TGCGCCAGCAGCTTGGACAGGACTGAAGCTTTCTTT. Translating it yields CASSLDRTEAFF. Complete variable domain (other parts from reference TRBV5-1 and TRBJ1-1): KAGVTQTPRYLIKTRGQQVTLSCSPISGHRSVSWYQQTPGQGLQFLFEYFSETQRNKGNFPGRFSGRQFSNSRSEMNVSTLELGDSALYLCASSLDRTEAFFGQGTRLTVV.

CDR3 loop: CASSEHRVEEKLFF. CDR3 DNA sequence: TGTGCCAGCAGTGAGCACAGGGTAGAGGAAAAACTGTTTTTT. This chain uses TRBV6-1 with TRBJ1-4, with D possibly TRBD1 on 6 matching bases. Germline assignment: CDR1 MNHNS and CDR2 SASEGT. The V end lost 3 bases, the J end lost 8 bases, and 13 bases lay between the germline ends. The CDR3 length is 14 residues.

V usage is TRBV5-1 and J usage is TRBJ2-3; 14 bases are a match to TRBD2. V gave up 4 bases and J gave up 3 bases; unmatched junction bases: 7. Germline V gives CDR1 SGHRS, CDR2 YFSETQ. This CDR3 region has 17 residues. The CDR3 DNA sequence: TGCGCCAGCAGCGTAGGGGGACTAGCGGGAGAGACAGATACGCAGTATTTT. Translation gives CASSVGGLAGETDTQYF.

V gene TRBV12-2 combines with J gene TRBJ2-7; TRBD2 is taken as the D call from the table, unchecked against the DNA. TRBV12-2 represents a pseudogene. The CDR3 is 16 residues long. As DNA, the CDR3 is TGTGCAAGTCGCTTAGAGGGGGGGCGAATCTCCTACGAGCAGTACTTC. It encodes CASRLEGGRISYEQYF.

The chain carries TRBV2 and TRBJ2-4, with TRBD2 as a possible D gene (6 bases). V was shortened by 10 bases and J by 0 bases, with 13 bases between the two germline ends. Germline V gene sequence: CDR1 SNHLY, CDR2 FYNNEI. The CDR3 runs to 14 residues. As DNA, the CDR3 is TGTGCCACTTCCCAGGGACTAGCCAAAAACATTCAGTACTTC. This sequence encodes CATSQGLAKNIQYF.

The chain employs TRBV6-1 and TRBJ2-7; possible D gene TRBD1, 6 bases. There are 14 residues in the CDR3. Per germline, CDR1 MNHNS and CDR2 SASEGT. The V gene lost 1 base and the J gene lost 2 bases, with 9 bases spanning the gap. CDR3 amino acids: CASSEVWDTYEQYF. The DNA of the CDR3 is TGTGCCAGCAGTGAAGTGTGGGACACCTACGAGCAGTACTTC.

The chain employs TRBV2 and TRBJ2-1; 12 bases map to TRBD2. V lost 6 bases to trimming and J lost 9 bases; unmatched junction nucleotides: 9. The CDR3 sequence is 15 residues long. Per germline, CDR1 SNHLY and CDR2 FYNNEI. The CDR3 nucleotides are TGTGCCAGCAGGCGACTAGCGGGAGTGTTAGTTGAGCAGTTCTTC. Protein: CASRRLAGVLVEQFF.

This chain joins TRBV6-5 and TRBJ2-5; the match to TRBD1 covers 7 bases. Germline V gene sequence: CDR1 MNHEY, CDR2 SVGAGI. The CDR3 runs to 14 residues. J was trimmed by 3 bases and V by 6 bases; bases with no gene match: 7. For the CDR3, the DNA is TGTGCCAGCAGCGCGACACAGGGGAAAGAGACCCAGTACTTC. Protein product: CASSATQGKETQYF.

The J gene is TRBJ2-1, the V gene TRBV6-1, with 12 nucleotides matching TRBD2. After removal of 1 base from V and 0 bases from J, the junction contained 1 base not matched to a gene. The CDR3 totals 17 residues. The germline CDR1 and CDR2 sequences are MNHNS and SASEGT. The CDR3 nucleotides are TGTGCCAGCAGTGAAGTGACTAGCGGGGGCTCCTACAATGAGCAGTTCTTC. This translates into CASSEVTSGGSYNEQFF.

The chain recombines TRBV5-1 with TRBJ2-5; a weak D match, TRBD2 (5 bases). This CDR3 contains 18 residues. The germline V and J ends were trimmed by 4 bases and 2 bases, with 24 bases remaining between them. The germline gives CDR1 SGHRS, CDR2 YFSETQ. CDR3 coding DNA: TGCGCCAGCAGCAGGACGCCACAACATGGACGGGGACAAGAGACCCAGTACTTC. Translated, it gives CASSRTPQHGRGQETQYF.

V is TRBV6-5 and J is TRBJ1-5; D is unclear. Germline CDR1 reads MNHEY; CDR2 reads SVGAGI. Trimming removed 7 bases at V and 4 bases at J, with 14 bases between. The CDR3 consists of 14 residues. The CDR3 coding sequence is TGTGCCAGCACTATAAAAGGAGGAAATCAGCCCCAGCATTTT. It is translated as CASTIKGGNQPQHF.

CDR3 nucleotide sequence: TGTGCCAGCTCACCAGGGGGAGGCGATGAAAAACTGTTTTTT. As protein: CASSPGGGDEKLFF. The chain has TRBV18 and TRBJ1-4, with D maybe TRBD1 (5 bases). CDR1 is KGHSH and CDR2 is LQKENI in the germline V gene. This CDR3 has 14 amino acids. V shed 2 bases and J shed 6 bases, with 10 bases lying between them.

The chain recombines TRBV5-1 with TRBJ2-5, with 9 bases matching TRBD1. Germline trimming cut 0 bases from V and 4 bases from J; bases unmatched to any gene: 4. The germline V gene has CDR1 SGHRS and CDR2 YFSETQ. CDR3 length: 15 amino acids. CDR3 region: CASSLAPDRGETQYF. The CDR3 bases are TGCGCCAGCAGCTTGGCCCCGGACAGGGGAGAGACCCAGTACTTC.

This rearrangement joins TRBV7-9 to TRBJ1-1, with TRBD1 matching 7 bases. The CDR3 consists of 14 residues. In germline, CDR1 is SEHNR, CDR2 FQNEAQ (reference sequence). The trim removed 5 bases at V and 8 bases at J, leaving 11 bases unmatched. CDR3 in DNA: TGTGCCAGCAGCCTTTCTACAGGGGCCCAAGAAGCTTTCTTT. Its translation: CASSLSTGAQEAFF.

This chain connects TRBV6-6 to TRBJ1-1, with 9 bases matching TRBD1. CDR1 is MNHNY, CDR2 SVGAGI, per germline (reference sequence). The CDR3 loop spans 14 amino acids. The V segment lost 6 bases and the J segment 7 bases; nucleotides outside the gene matches: 9. CDR3 protein: CASRTTGQGSEAFF. CDR3 bases: TGTGCCAGCAGGACCACGGGACAGGGCAGTGAAGCTTTCTTT.

This chain uses TRBV7-2 with TRBJ2-3; D perhaps matches TRBD2 (7 bases). Germline values: CDR1 SGHTA, CDR2 FQGNSA. V was shortened by 1 base and J by 5 bases, with 16 bases between the two germline ends. CDR3 length: 16 residues. In DNA, the CDR3 is TGTGCCAGCAGCTTAGATATGTTCGGGGGGCGAGATACGCAGTATTTT. This translates into CASSLDMFGGRDTQYF.

This rearrangement joins TRBV2 to TRBJ2-5; a possible D gene is TRBD1 (6 bases). Trimming cost V 4 bases and J 2 bases, with 11 bases left between them. The CDR3 is made up of 14 amino acids. Germline assignment: CDR1 SNHLY and CDR2 FYNNEI. The CDR3, as DNA: TGTGCCAGCAGTGGTCAGGGGTCGCAAGAGACCCAGTACTTC. Translation: CASSGQGSQETQYF.

The V and J genes are TRBV30 and TRBJ2-2, with 9 bases that match TRBD1. The CDR3 is 17 residues long. V lost 2 bases, J lost 3 bases, and 10 bases stayed unmatched. The germline V gene has CDR1 GTSNPN and CDR2 SVGIG (reference sequence). As DNA, the CDR3 is TGTGCCTGGAGTTCCCCTGAGGGACAGGGATACACCGGGGAGCTGTTTTTT. Protein sequence: CAWSSPEGQGYTGELFF. The whole variable domain, filled in from reference TRBV30 and TRBJ2-2, reads SQTIHQWPATLVQPVGSPLSLECTVEGTSNPNLYWYRQAAGRGLQLLFYSVGIGQISSEVPQNLSASRPQDRQFILSSKKLLLSDSGFYLCAWSSPEGQGYTGELFFGEGSRLTVL.

This rearrangement joins TRBV30 to TRBJ1-2, with 9 bases that match TRBD1. Germline CDR1 reads GTSNPN; CDR2 reads SVGIG (reference sequence). CDR3 length: 15 residues. V gave up 3 bases and J gave up 5 bases; unmatched junction bases: 10. The CDR3 DNA reads as TGTGCCTGGAGGGGCCTGGACAGGGGTGTGTATGGCTACACCTTC. Its protein product is CAWRGLDRGVYGYTF.

This chain joins TRBV6-5 and TRBJ2-2; the D gene is possibly TRBD2 (6 bases). This CDR3 region has 15 residues. V was pared by 8 bases and J by 0 bases, with 13 bases between. Germline lookup yields CDR1 MNHEY and CDR2 SVGAGI. In nucleotides, the CDR3 is TGTGCCAGCCGTCCTGGGGGGACGAACACCGGGGAGCTGTTTTTT. Translation gives CASRPGGTNTGELFF.

This chain connects TRBV7-2 to TRBJ2-3; unclear D gene. V shed 5 bases and J shed 0 bases, with 9 bases lying between them. Looked up from germline, CDR1 is SGHTA and CDR2 is FQGNSA. The CDR3 runs to 14 residues. CDR3 nucleotides: TGTGCCAGCAGCCCCGAGACTAGCACAGATACGCAGTATTTT. This translates into CASSPETSTDTQYF.

This chain joins TRBV30 and TRBJ2-5; D gene unclear. The CDR3 sequence is 11 residues long. The V gene lost 1 base and the J gene lost 2 bases, with 2 bases spanning the gap. CDR1 and CDR2 from the germline V gene are GTSNPN and SVGIG (reference sequence). In nucleotides, the CDR3 is TGTGCCTGGAGTGCGCAAGAGACCCAGTACTTC. This encodes CAWSAQETQYF.

V is TRBV7-2 and J is TRBJ1-6; D not resolved. The CDR3 runs 13 residues. Germline V gene lookup returns CDR1 SGHTA and CDR2 FQGNSA. Trimming pared 1 base from V and 13 bases from J, leaving 11 bases between. CDR3 residues: CASSLEREAPLHF. The CDR3 coding sequence is TGTGCCAGCAGCTTAGAGAGGGAAGCGCCCCTCCACTTT.

This rearrangement joins TRBV7-6 to TRBJ1-3, with D possibly being TRBD1 (5 bases). The germline V gene has CDR1 SGHVS and CDR2 FNYEAQ. Deletions cut 6 bases from V and 0 bases from J, with 12 bases between. There are 15 residues in the CDR3. CDR3 protein: CASSPDRLSGNTIYF. The CDR3, as DNA: TGTGCCAGCAGTCCCGACAGACTCTCTGGAAACACCATATATTTT.